This T cell receptor beta chain was observed in a study of blood T cell repertoires in COVID-19. Produced via immunoSEQ multiplex PCR; TCRdb's table is partial and in-frame only. The sample yields about 210,000 clones, over 75% seen once. The CDR3 totals 14 residues. With 7 bases clipped from V and 1 base from J, the junction kept 2 bases outside the gene matches. The germline gives CDR1 KGHDR, CDR2 SFDVKD. The V and J genes are TRBV24-1 and TRBJ1-1; 10 nucleotides match TRBD1. The sequence was obtained from a man aged 25 to 45 with acute COVID-19. The specimen sequenced was PBMCs or T cells enriched from blood (not recorded which). CDR3 bases: TGTGCCACCAGGGGACAGGGGACGAACACTGAAGCTTTCTTT. Its translation: CATRGQGTNTEAFF.